What follows are 14 T cell receptor beta chains derived from one specimen sequenced in a study of PD-L1 blockade in urothelial cancer. The protocol was immunoSEQ multiplex PCR, while the TCRdb copy is restricted to in-frame clones and leaves out a portion. The sample contains 70,000 to 85,000 clones, around four fifths of which appear only once. The sequencing used PBMCs, collected around atezolizumab (anti-PD-L1) treatment. These TCRs come from a man between 65 and 80 years old with urothelial cancer.

CDR3 nucleotides: TGCGCCAGCAGCCCATCTAACGACAGGGCCACTGAAGCTTTCTTT. Its translation: CASSPSNDRATEAFF. The J gene is TRBJ1-1, the V gene TRBV5-1, with 7 positions matching TRBD1. The trim removed 4 bases at V and 4 bases at J, leaving 10 bases unmatched. Germline loops: CDR1 SGHRS, CDR2 YFSETQ. The length of the CDR3 is 15 residues. The full variable domain, with the rest looked up from reference TRBV5-1 and TRBJ1-1, is KAGVTQTPRYLIKTRGQQVTLSCSPISGHRSVSWYQQTPGQGLQFLFEYFSETQRNKGNFPGRFSGRQFSNSRSEMNVSTLELGDSALYLCASSPSNDRATEAFFGQGTRLTVV.

This chain joins TRBV25-1 and TRBJ1-2; D may be TRBD1 (5 bases). V was trimmed by 6 bases and J by 8 bases, leaving 19 bases between them. The CDR3 spans 14 residues. Germline V lookup: CDR1 MGHDK, CDR2 SYGVNS. As DNA, the CDR3 is TGTGCCAGCAGGTCAATAGGGGCAGCTGCAGGCTACACCTTC. It encodes CASRSIGAAAGYTF.

The chain employs TRBV6-6 and TRBJ2-7; 13 bases are a match to TRBD2. There are 15 residues in the CDR3. Germline assignment: CDR1 MNHNY and CDR2 SVGAGI (reference sequence). V lost 4 bases and J lost 3; bases outside the gene matches: 3. The CDR3 nucleotides read TGTGCCAGCAGTTTACGACTAGCGGGAGGCTACGAGCAGTACTTC. Its protein product is CASSLRLAGGYEQYF.

The chain recombines TRBV5-1 with TRBJ2-1, with 10 bases matching TRBD2. This CDR3 region has 14 residues. Germline lookup yields CDR1 SGHRS and CDR2 YFSETQ. V lost 4 bases to trimming and J lost 6 bases; unmatched junction nucleotides: 4. This CDR3 reads CASSPGLAVNEQFF. The CDR3 nucleotides read TGCGCCAGCAGCCCCGGACTAGCGGTCAATGAGCAGTTCTTC.

This clone came up once. The rearrangement uses TRBV2 and TRBJ2-6; unclear D gene. Germline values: CDR1 SNHLY, CDR2 FYNNEI. Trimming left V 6 bases short and J 6 bases short, with 3 bases between. This CDR3 region has 11 residues. The DNA for the CDR3 is TGTGCCAGCAGCCTGGCCAACGTCCTGACTTTC. It specifies CASSLANVLTF.

The V gene is TRBV7-3, the J gene TRBJ2-7; D perhaps matches TRBD1 (6 bases). The CDR3 is 13 amino acids. Germline V gives CDR1 SGHTA, CDR2 FQGTGA. The ends were cut back, 5 bases at V and 6 bases at J, with 14 bases in the middle. Written as DNA, the CDR3 is TGTGCCAGCAGCCAGGACAGTTTTACCGAGCAGTACTTC. It is translated as CASSQDSFTEQYF.

This clone occurred a few times. The J gene is TRBJ1-5, the V gene TRBV28; 11 nucleotides line up with TRBD1. Germline V lookup: CDR1 MDHEN, CDR2 SYDVKM. The CDR3 is made up of 14 amino acids. V was pared by 6 bases and J by 4 bases, with 2 bases of the junction left unmatched. The CDR3 protein is CASRRDRGNQPQHF. The CDR3 DNA reads TGTGCCAGCAGACGGGACAGGGGGAATCAGCCCCAGCATTTT.

The chain couples TRBV7-2 to TRBJ2-2; D possibly corresponds to TRBD2 (6 bases). Trimming stripped 4 bases from V and 1 base from J, with 16 bases between. Germline V gives CDR1 SGHTA, CDR2 FQGNSA. The CDR3 spans 17 residues. The CDR3 DNA sequence: TGTGCCAGCAGCTCCCGTCCCAGCGGGCTGAACACCGGGGAGCTGTTTTTT. Translated, it gives CASSSRPSGLNTGELFF. Looking up the rest from reference TRBV7-2 and TRBJ2-2 gives the full variable domain: GAGVSQSPSNKVTEKGKDVELRCDPISGHTALYWYRQSLGQGLEFLIYFQGNSAPDKSGLPSDRFSAERTGGSVSTLTIQRTQQEDSAVYLCASSSRPSGLNTGELFFGEGSRLTVL.

The chain is built from TRBV28 and TRBJ2-7; D might be TRBD1 (6 bases). The germline gives CDR1 MDHEN, CDR2 SYDVKM. CDR3 size: 12 residues. Trimming took off 5 bases at V and 3 bases at J, with 8 bases between the two ends. CDR3 protein: CASSPQGYEQYF. In DNA, the CDR3 is TGTGCCAGCAGTCCACAGGGCTACGAGCAGTACTTC. Based on the CDR3 plus reference TRBV28 and TRBJ2-7, the full variable domain is DVKVTQSSRYLVKRTGEKVFLECVQDMDHENMFWYRQDPGLGLRLIYFSYDVKMKEKGDIPEGYSVSREKKERFSLILESASTNQTSMYLCASSPQGYEQYFGPGTRLTVT.

V usage is TRBV28 and J usage is TRBJ1-1, with 8 bases aligning to TRBD1. With V trimmed by 9 bases and J by 4 bases, 10 bases remained unmatched. This CDR3 spans 14 amino acids. Germline CDR1 MDHEN, CDR2 SYDVKM. The CDR3 DNA reads as TGTGCCAGGGAGGGGACAGGCGCGGGCACTGAAGCTTTCTTT. It codes for CAREGTGAGTEAFF.

The chain links TRBV28 to TRBJ2-7; 10 positions agree with TRBD1. The CDR3 totals 14 residues. V gave up 3 bases and J gave up 6 bases; unmatched junction bases: 5. Germline assignment: CDR1 MDHEN and CDR2 SYDVKM. This CDR3 reads CASSLVGTGAEQYF. CDR3 coding DNA: TGTGCCAGCAGTTTGGTCGGGACAGGGGCCGAGCAGTACTTC.

The CDR3 nucleotides read TGTGCCAGCAGCAAGCCCGGACTAGCGGGAGCGGAGGAGCAGTTCTTC. Protein product: CASSKPGLAGAEEQFF. The gene calls are TRBV7-3 and TRBJ2-1, with 13 bases identical to TRBD2. Germline loops: CDR1 SGHTA, CDR2 FQGTGA. This CDR3 has 16 residues. V lost 5 bases, J lost 10 bases, and 11 bases stayed unmatched.

The chain links TRBV13 to TRBJ2-7; tentatively, D is TRBD1 (6 bases). Trimming removed 5 bases from V and 9 bases from J, with 17 bases in between. The length of the CDR3 is 13 residues. Germline-derived CDR1 and CDR2 are PRHDT and FYEKMQ (reference sequence). For the CDR3, the DNA is TGTGCCAGCAGCGTCTACAGGGATATTGTGCAGTACTTC. Its translation: CASSVYRDIVQYF. The full variable domain, in which reference TRBV13 and TRBJ2-7 provide the parts outside the CDR3, is AAGVIQSPRHLIKEKRETATLKCYPIPRHDTVYWYQQGPGQDPQFLISFYEKMQSDKGSIPDRFSAQQFSDYHSELNMSSLELGDSALYFCASSVYRDIVQYFGPGTRLTVT.

The chain links TRBV4-2 to TRBJ2-2; D perhaps matches TRBD2 (6 bases). The germline V gene encodes CDR1 LGHNA and CDR2 YNFKEQ. CDR3 size: 17 residues. V was pared by 0 bases and J by 1 base, with 12 bases between. The CDR3 DNA reads TGTGCCAGCAGCCAAGATCGAGTTAGCGGGAACACCGGGGAGCTGTTTTTT. Encoded protein: CASSQDRVSGNTGELFF.